The subject of this entry is one T cell receptor beta chain. Antigen specificity is unknown. The V gene lost 4 bases and the J gene lost 0 bases, with 19 bases spanning the gap. The germline CDR1 and CDR2 sequences are MDHEN and SYDVKM. The CDR3 runs 18 residues. MiXCR, run by TCRdb on the RT-PCR reads, gives a single entry per CDR3 protein. The data show 650,000 to 850,000 distinct CDR3 sequences, 11% to 15% seen once. This sample is drawn from a study of response to subunit inactivated influenza vaccine. Study results and caveats: New T cells are recruited in small numbers by each seasonal influenza vaccination, according to the authors' suggestion.

The starting material was PBMCs from blood, obtained less than 15 days before vaccination. The receptor's source is a man aged 50-59 years who received an inactivated influenza vaccine. This chain joins TRBV28 and TRBJ2-4; tentative D call: TRBD1 (7 bases). In nucleotides, the CDR3 is TGTGCCAGCAGTTCCCCTATCAGGGGGGCAGTAGCCAAAAACATTCAGTACTTC. Residues: CASSSPIRGAVAKNIQYF.